This entry describes one T cell receptor beta chain. Its target is not known. The data are from a study of cytomegalovirus exposure and HLA in healthy donors. Study-level points and caveats: The study put 150 or so TCR beta chains on its list as cytomegalovirus-associated. A subsequent analysis found that TCR clusters from the first cohort also tended to co-occur in the approximately 130 validation repertoires, with around 94% of cluster scores above 0. Rarity characterized most TCR sequences, yet some public TCRs appeared in many donors.

Assay: immunoSEQ multiplex PCR; the TCRdb copy retains only in-frame clones and omits some. The sample includes about 360,000 clones, roughly 89% seen only once; the top ten take 0.83%. Germline CDR1 and CDR2: SNHLY and FYNNEI. V lost 2 bases and J lost 4, with 9 bases in between. The CDR3 sequence is 14 residues long. Sequenced: PBMCs. This sequence originates from a woman aged 18-35 years in good health and CMV-seronegative. The J gene is TRBJ1-3, the V gene TRBV2, with D perhaps TRBD1 (5 bases). The CDR3 sequence is CASSEQGSGNTIYF. CDR3 coding DNA: TGTGCCAGCAGTGAACAGGGATCAGGAAACACCATATATTTT.